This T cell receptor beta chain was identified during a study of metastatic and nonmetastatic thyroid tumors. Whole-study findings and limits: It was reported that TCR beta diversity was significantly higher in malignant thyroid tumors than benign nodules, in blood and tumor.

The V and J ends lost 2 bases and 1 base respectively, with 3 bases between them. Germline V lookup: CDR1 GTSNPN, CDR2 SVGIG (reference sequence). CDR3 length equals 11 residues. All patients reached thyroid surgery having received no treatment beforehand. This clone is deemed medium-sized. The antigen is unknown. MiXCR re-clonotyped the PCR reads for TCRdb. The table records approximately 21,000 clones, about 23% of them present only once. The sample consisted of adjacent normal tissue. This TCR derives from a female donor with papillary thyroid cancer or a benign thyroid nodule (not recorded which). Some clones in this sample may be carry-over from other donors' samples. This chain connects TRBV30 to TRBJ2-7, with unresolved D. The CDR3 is CAWSPSYEQYF. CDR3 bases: TGTGCCTGGAGTCCTTCCTACGAGCAGTACTTC. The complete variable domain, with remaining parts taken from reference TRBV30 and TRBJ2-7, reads SQTIHQWPATLVQPVGSPLSLECTVEGTSNPNLYWYRQAAGRGLQLLFYSVGIGQISSEVPQNLSASRPQDRQFILSSKKLLLSDSGFYLCAWSPSYEQYFGPGTRLTVT.